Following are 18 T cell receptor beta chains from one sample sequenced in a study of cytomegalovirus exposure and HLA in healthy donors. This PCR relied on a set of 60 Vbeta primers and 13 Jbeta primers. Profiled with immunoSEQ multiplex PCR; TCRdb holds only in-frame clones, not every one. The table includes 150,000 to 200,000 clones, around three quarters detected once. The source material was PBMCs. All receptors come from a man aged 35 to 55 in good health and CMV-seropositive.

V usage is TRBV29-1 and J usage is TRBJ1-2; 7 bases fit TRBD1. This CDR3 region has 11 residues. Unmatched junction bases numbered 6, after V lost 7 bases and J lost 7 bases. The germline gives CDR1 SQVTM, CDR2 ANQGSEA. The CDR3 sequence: CSATGASGYTF. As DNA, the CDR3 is TGCAGCGCCACAGGGGCTAGTGGCTACACCTTC.

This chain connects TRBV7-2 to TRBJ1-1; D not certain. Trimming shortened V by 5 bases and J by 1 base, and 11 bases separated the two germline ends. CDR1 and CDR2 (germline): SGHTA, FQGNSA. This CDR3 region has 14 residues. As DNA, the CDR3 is TGTGCCAGCAGCCACGGTGCCGCGAACACTGAAGCTTTCTTT. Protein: CASSHGAANTEAFF.

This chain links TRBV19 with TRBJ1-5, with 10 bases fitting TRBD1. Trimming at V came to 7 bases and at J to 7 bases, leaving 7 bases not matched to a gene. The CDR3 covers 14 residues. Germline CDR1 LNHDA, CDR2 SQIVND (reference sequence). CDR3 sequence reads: CASNPDRGEQPQHF. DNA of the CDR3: TGTGCCAGTAACCCGGACAGGGGGGAGCAGCCCCAGCATTTT.

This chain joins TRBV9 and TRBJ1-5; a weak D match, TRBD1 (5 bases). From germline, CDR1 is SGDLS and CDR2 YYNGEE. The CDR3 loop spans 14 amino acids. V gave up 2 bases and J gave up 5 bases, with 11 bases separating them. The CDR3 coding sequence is TGTGCCAGCAGCGTTGGGGCCCGGGATCAGCCCCAGCATTTT. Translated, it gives CASSVGARDQPQHF.

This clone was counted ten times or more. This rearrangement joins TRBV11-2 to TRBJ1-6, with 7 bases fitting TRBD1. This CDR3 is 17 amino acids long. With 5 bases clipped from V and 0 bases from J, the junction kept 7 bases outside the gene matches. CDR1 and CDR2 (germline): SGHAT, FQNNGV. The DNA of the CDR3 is TGTGCCAGCAGCCAGGGGGGCCCGAGCTCCTATAATTCACCCCTCCACTTT. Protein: CASSQGGPSSYNSPLHF.

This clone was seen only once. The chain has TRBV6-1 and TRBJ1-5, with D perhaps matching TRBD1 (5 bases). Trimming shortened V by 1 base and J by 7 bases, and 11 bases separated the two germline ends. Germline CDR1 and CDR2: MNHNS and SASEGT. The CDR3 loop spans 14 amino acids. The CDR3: CASSEDPQGQPQHF. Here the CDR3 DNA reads TGTGCCAGCAGTGAAGACCCCCAGGGACAGCCCCAGCATTTT.

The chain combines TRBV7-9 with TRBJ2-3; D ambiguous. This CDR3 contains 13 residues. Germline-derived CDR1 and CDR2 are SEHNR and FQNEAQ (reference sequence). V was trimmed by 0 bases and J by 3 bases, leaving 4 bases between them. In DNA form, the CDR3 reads TGTGCCAGCAGCTTAGCTTCAACAGATACGCAGTATTTT. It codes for CASSLASTDTQYF.

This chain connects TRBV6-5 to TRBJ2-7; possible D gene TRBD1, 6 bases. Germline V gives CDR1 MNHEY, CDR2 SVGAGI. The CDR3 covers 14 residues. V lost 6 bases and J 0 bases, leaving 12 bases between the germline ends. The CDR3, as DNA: TGTGCCAGCAGGGACAGCCGAAGCTCCTACGAGCAGTACTTC. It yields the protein CASRDSRSSYEQYF.

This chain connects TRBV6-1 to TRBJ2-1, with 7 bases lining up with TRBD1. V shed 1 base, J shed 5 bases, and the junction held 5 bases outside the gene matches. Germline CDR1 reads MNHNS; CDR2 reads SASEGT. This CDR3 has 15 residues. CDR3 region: CASSEVLGQNNEQFF. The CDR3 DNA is TGTGCCAGCAGTGAAGTCCTGGGACAGAACAATGAGCAGTTCTTC.

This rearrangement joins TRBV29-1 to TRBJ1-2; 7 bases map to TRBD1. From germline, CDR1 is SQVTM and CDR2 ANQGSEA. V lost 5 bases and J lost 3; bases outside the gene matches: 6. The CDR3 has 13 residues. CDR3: CSVRTGGDYGYTF. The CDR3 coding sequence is TGCAGCGTTAGGACAGGAGGGGACTATGGCTACACCTTC.

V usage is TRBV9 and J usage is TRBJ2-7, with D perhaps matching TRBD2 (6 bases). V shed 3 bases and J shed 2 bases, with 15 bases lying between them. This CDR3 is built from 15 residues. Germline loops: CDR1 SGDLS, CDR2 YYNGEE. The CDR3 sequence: CASSARDGSTYEQYF. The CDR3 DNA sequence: TGTGCCAGCAGCGCGCGGGACGGTTCAACCTACGAGCAGTACTTC.

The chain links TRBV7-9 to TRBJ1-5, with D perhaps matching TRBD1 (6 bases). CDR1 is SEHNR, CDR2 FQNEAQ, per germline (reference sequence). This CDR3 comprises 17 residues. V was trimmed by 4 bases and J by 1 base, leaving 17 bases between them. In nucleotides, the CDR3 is TGTGCCAGCAGCTCGGTGGAGGGGGGGACCAGCAATCAGCCCCAGCATTTT. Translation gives CASSSVEGGTSNQPQHF.

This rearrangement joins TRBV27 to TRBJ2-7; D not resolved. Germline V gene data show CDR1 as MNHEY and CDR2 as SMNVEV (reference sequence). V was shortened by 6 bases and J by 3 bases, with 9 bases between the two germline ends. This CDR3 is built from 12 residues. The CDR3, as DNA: TGTGCCAGCAGACACCAGAACTACGAGCAGTACTTC. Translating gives CASRHQNYEQYF.

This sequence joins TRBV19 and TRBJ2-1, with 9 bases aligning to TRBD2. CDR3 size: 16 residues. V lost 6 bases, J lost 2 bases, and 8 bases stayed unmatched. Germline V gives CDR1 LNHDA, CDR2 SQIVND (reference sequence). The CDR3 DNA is TGTGCCAGTAGAGAATGGGCGGGGGGGCCCTACAATGAGCAGTTCTTC. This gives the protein CASREWAGGPYNEQFF.

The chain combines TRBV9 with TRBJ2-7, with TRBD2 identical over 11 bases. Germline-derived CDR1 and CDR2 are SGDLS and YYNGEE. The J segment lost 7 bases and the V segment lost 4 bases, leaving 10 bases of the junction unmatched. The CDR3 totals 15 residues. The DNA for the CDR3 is TGTGCCAGCAGCACTCCTAGCGGGGGGTTCGAAGAGCAGTACTTC. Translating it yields CASSTPSGGFEEQYF.

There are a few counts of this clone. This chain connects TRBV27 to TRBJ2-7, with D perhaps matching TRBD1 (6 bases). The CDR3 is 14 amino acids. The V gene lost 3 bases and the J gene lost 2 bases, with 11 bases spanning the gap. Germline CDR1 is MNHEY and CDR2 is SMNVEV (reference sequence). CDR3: CASSFLRGPYEQYF. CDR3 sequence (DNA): TGTGCCAGCAGTTTTCTCAGGGGCCCCTACGAGCAGTACTTC.

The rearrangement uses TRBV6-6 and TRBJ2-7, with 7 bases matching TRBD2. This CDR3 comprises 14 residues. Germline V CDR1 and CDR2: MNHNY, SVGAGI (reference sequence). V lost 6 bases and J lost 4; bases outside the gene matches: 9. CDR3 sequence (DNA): TGTGCCAGCAGCCCGGGGAGGGGTGGGTACGAGCAGTACTTC. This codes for CASSPGRGGYEQYF.

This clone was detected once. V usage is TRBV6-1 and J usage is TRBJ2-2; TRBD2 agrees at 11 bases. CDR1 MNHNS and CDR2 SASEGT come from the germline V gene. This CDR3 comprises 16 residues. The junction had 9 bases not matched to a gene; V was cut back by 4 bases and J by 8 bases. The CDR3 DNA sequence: TGTGCCAGCAGTGGGATATTAGCGGGGGGGCAAGGGGAGCTGTTTTTT. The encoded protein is CASSGILAGGQGELFF.